This entry is about one T cell receptor beta chain. Its antigen is as yet unknown. This specimen comes from a study of shared clonotypes between healthy human individuals. Naive CD8 cells lacked CD45RO, underwent positive selection for CCR7 and left out terminally differentiated effector memory CD45RA+ cells. Method: immunoSEQ multiplex PCR; TCRdb's copy keeps in-frame clones and lacks some. The sample holds about 2.1 million clones, 90% to 95% seen once. Germline trimming cut 3 bases from V and 0 bases from J; bases unmatched to any gene: 5. Per germline, CDR1 SQVTM and CDR2 ANQGSEA. This CDR3 has 15 residues. General study findings and limits: Several donors held 5% to 5.5% of naive CD4 clonotypes in common.

This sequence originates from a man younger than 35 in good health. Some clones in this sample may be carry-over from other donors' samples. The V gene is TRBV29-1, the J gene TRBJ1-2; 9 bases line up with TRBD1. Source material: naive CD8+ T cells from PBMCs. The CDR3 here is CSVDSGTGSNYGYTF. CDR3 DNA: TGCAGCGTTGATTCTGGGACAGGGTCTAACTATGGCTACACCTTC.